This T cell receptor beta chain is drawn from a study of vaccination effects on CD4 cells after COVID-19. Profiling relied on immunoSEQ multiplex PCR, and the TCRdb table lists in-frame clones only, not all of them. The data show roughly 30,000 clones, roughly 70% seen once. Study-level points and caveats: Early post-infection timepoints were missing from the study, which also had few convalescent patients.

Once cultured for 9 to 11 days, the cells underwent separation to obtain CD4+ T cells. With respect to this clone: Its antigen is currently unknown.

The specimen was CD4+ T cells from PBMCs cultured without peptide, collected before COVID-19 vaccination. The TCR originated in a human donor who received a COVID-19 vaccine.

The CDR3 sequence is CASSLALWNTGELFF. CDR3 DNA: TGTGCCAGCAGCTTAGCTCTGTGGAACACCGGGGAGCTGTTTTTT. The chain links TRBV7-9 to TRBJ2-2; D remains ambiguous. The ends were cut back, 0 bases at V and 1 base at J, with 6 bases in the middle. The V gene's germline CDR1 is SEHNR and CDR2 FQNEAQ (reference sequence). This CDR3 region has 15 residues.